Included here is one T cell receptor beta chain sequence, with context. This sample was included in a study of blood T cell repertoires in COVID-19. The J segment lost 6 bases and the V segment lost 3 bases, leaving 3 bases of the junction unmatched. Germline CDR1 LNHDA, CDR2 SQIVND (reference sequence). This CDR3 is built from 14 residues. Assay used: immunoSEQ multiplex PCR; TCRdb lists only in-frame clones, some missing. The sample carries around 250,000 clones, around 89% recorded once. This sequence originates from a woman in her forties with acute COVID-19. This chain joins TRBV19 and TRBJ1-2, with 11 bases lining up with TRBD1. The sample comprised PBMCs or T cells enriched from blood (not recorded which). The CDR3 DNA sequence: TGTGCCAGTAGTATCGAGGACAGGGGGCATGGCTACACCTTC. Amino acids: CASSIEDRGHGYTF.